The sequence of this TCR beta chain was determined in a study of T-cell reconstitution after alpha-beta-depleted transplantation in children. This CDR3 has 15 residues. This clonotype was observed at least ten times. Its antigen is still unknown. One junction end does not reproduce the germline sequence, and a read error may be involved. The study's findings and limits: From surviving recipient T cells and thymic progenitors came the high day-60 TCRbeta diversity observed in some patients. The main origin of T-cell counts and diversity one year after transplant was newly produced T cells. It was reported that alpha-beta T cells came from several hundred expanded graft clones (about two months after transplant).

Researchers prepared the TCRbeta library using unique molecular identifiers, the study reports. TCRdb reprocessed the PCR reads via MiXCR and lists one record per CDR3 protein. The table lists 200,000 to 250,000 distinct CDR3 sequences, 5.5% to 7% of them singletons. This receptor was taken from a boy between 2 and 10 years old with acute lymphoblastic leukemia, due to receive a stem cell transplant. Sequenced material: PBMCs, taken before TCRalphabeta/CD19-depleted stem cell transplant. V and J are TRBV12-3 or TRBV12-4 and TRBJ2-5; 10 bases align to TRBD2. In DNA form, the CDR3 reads TGTGCCAGCAGTCTAGCGGGGGCTCCACAAGAGACCCAGTACTTC. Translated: CASSLAGAPQETQYF.